This T cell receptor beta chain was obtained from a study of Ad26.COV2.S vaccination and SARS-CoV-2 variants. As for the study in general: Participants got Ad26.COV2.S intramuscularly, once or twice 56 days apart. General study points: Reportedly, spike-specific CD8+ and CD4+ T cell responses achieved substantial breadth once vaccination had taken place.

As regards this clone: The antigen is undetermined.

Generated by immunoSEQ multiplex PCR, the TCRdb table keeps only in-frame clones and is missing some. This table holds a few hundred thousand clones, about 90% found once. Treatment defined: 15 to 20 received Ad26.COV2.S at low or high dose, single or two shots; 5 received placebo; per-sample allocation not given. The investigators took samples on day 63 after the first vaccine or placebo injection. Wuhan-strain spike was delivered by a replication-incompetent Ad26 vector. J gave up 2 bases and V 4 bases, and 6 bases lay outside the gene matches. This CDR3 is 16 amino acids long. Germline V gene data show CDR1 as SGHNT and CDR2 as YENEEA.

J is TRBJ1-2 and V is TRBV11-3; 11 bases match TRBD1. This receptor was obtained from a person aged 18-60 years who received the Ad26.COV2.S COVID-19 vaccine or a placebo. The sequencing used peripheral blood, collected in a trial of Ad26.COV2.S vaccine versus placebo. The CDR3 is CASSSSDRGQNYGYTF. CDR3 bases: TGTGCCAGCAGCTCATCGGACAGGGGGCAAAACTATGGCTACACCTTC.